What follows are 29 T cell receptor beta chains derived from one specimen sequenced in a study of OX40 agonist ivuxolimab in advanced cancers. Generated by immunoSEQ multiplex PCR, the TCRdb table keeps only in-frame clones and is missing some. The data contain 60,000 to 75,000 clones, approximately 89% of them seen just once; the ten biggest clones take up approximately 0.99%. Source: CD4+ or CD8+ T cells sorted from blood, taken in a trial of the OX40 agonist ivuxolimab. These receptor sequences come from an adult with an advanced solid tumor such as melanoma, head and neck, liver or kidney cancer.

This clone has only one observation. The chain uses TRBV19 and TRBJ1-2; D remains unclear. V was trimmed by 0 bases and J by 4 bases, leaving 9 bases between them. CDR1 and CDR2 (germline): LNHDA, SQIVND (reference sequence). The CDR3 runs 14 residues. In DNA form, the CDR3 reads TGTGCCAGTAGTATAGATCGGCAAGCCTATGGCTACACCTTC. This gives the protein CASSIDRQAYGYTF.

The sample holds one count of this clone. This chain uses TRBV10-3 with TRBJ2-5; D unresolved. Germline CDR1 is ENHRY and CDR2 is SYGVKD. CDR3 length: 14 amino acids. V was shortened by 6 bases and J by 2 bases, with 13 bases between the two germline ends. The CDR3 spells CAISENGVQETQYF. The DNA for the CDR3 is TGTGCCATCAGCGAGAACGGAGTACAAGAGACCCAGTACTTC.

J is TRBJ1-2 and V is TRBV6-1; tentative D call: TRBD1 (5 bases). The CDR3 length is 12 residues. The V end was cut by 4 bases, the J end by 5 bases, with 8 bases between. The germline gives CDR1 MNHNS, CDR2 SASEGT. CDR3 sequence (DNA): TGTGCCAGCAGTGGTGGGGGTTATGGCTACACCTTC. This codes for CASSGGGYGYTF.

The V and J genes are TRBV11-3 and TRBJ1-4; the D is unclear. CDR1 is SGHNT and CDR2 is YENEEA in the germline V gene. Trimming stripped 0 bases from V and 10 bases from J, with 6 bases between. The CDR3 runs to 12 residues. The CDR3 here is CASSLDRGKLFF. CDR3 coding DNA: TGTGCCAGCAGCTTAGATCGGGGAAAACTGTTTTTT. The complete variable domain, with remaining parts taken from reference TRBV11-3 and TRBJ1-4, reads EAGVVQSPRYKIIEKKQPVAFWCNPISGHNTLYWYLQNLGQGPELLIRYENEEAVDDSQLPKDRFSAERLKGVDSTLKIQPAELGDSAVYLCASSLDRGKLFFGSGTQLSVL.

The gene calls are TRBV10-3 and TRBJ2-7; D remains ambiguous. Germline CDR1 ENHRY, CDR2 SYGVKD. With 0 bases removed from V and 7 bases from J, the gap between germline ends came to 13 bases. CDR3 length: 14 amino acids. The CDR3 DNA sequence: TGTGCCATCAGTGAGTCAACAACCGGATGGGAGCAGTACTTC. Translation gives CAISESTTGWEQYF.

V and J are TRBV19 and TRBJ1-5, with D maybe TRBD1 (5 bases). The V and J ends lost 3 bases and 4 bases respectively, with 7 bases between them. Germline lookup yields CDR1 LNHDA and CDR2 SQIVND (reference sequence). The CDR3 runs to 13 residues. Here the CDR3 reads CASSMGVNQPQHF. The CDR3 bases are TGTGCCAGTAGTATGGGGGTTAATCAGCCCCAGCATTTT.

This clone came up a few times. The V call is TRBV30, the J call TRBJ1-3, with D hard to call. CDR3 length equals 13 residues. Looked up from germline, CDR1 is GTSNPN and CDR2 is SVGIG (reference sequence). Trimming stripped 4 bases from V and 3 bases from J, with 10 bases between. The CDR3 DNA is TGTGCCTGGACCCGATTGGTTGGAAACACCATATATTTT. It is translated as CAWTRLVGNTIYF.

V is TRBV11-2 and J is TRBJ1-1; no clear D gene. Germline V gene sequence: CDR1 SGHAT, CDR2 FQNNGV. V lost 7 bases and J 0 bases, leaving 9 bases between the germline ends. CDR3 size: 13 residues. CDR3 nucleotides: TGTGCCAGCAACCCGAGGGTGAACACTGAAGCTTTCTTT. Translating it yields CASNPRVNTEAFF.

The chain is built from TRBV6-5 and TRBJ1-1; 9 nucleotides align to TRBD1. Trimming took 5 bases from V and 5 from J; bases not matched to a gene: 6. CDR3 size: 14 residues. Per the germline V gene, CDR1 is MNHEY and CDR2 is SVGAGI. The CDR3 loop reads CASSTNRGQTEAFF. The CDR3 region has the DNA TGTGCCAGCAGTACTAACAGGGGGCAAACTGAAGCTTTCTTT.

This chain uses TRBV7-9 with TRBJ1-1; TRBD1 is a possible D gene (5 bases). With 3 bases removed from V and 1 base from J, the gap between germline ends came to 9 bases. The CDR3 covers 14 residues. Germline CDR1 SEHNR, CDR2 FQNEAQ (reference sequence). The CDR3 nucleotides are TGTGCCAGCAGCTTGGACACCGAGAACACTGAAGCTTTCTTT. Translation: CASSLDTENTEAFF.

The gene calls are TRBV4-2 and TRBJ1-2; the match to TRBD1 covers 7 bases. Germline V gene sequence: CDR1 LGHNA, CDR2 YNFKEQ. This CDR3 has 18 amino acids. After removal of 4 bases from V and 4 bases from J, the junction contained 18 bases not matched to a gene. CDR3 DNA sequence: TGTGCCAGCAGCCCATCGACGGGGGGCGCGAGGGGGCCCTATGGCTACACCTTC. Its protein product is CASSPSTGGARGPYGYTF.

This clone was observed a few times. The chain joins TRBV10-3 to TRBJ1-2; 7 positions match TRBD1. This CDR3 is built from 13 residues. Trimming cost V 4 bases and J 8 bases; bases outside gene matches: 7. The germline V gene has CDR1 ENHRY and CDR2 SYGVKD. CDR3 nucleotides: TGTGCCATCAGTGGGGAGAGGGGGCGAGGCTACACCTTC. This codes for CAISGERGRGYTF.

V gene TRBV7-3 combines with J gene TRBJ2-1, with 13 bases identical to TRBD2. Germline loops: CDR1 SGHTA, CDR2 FQGTGA. The CDR3 runs 16 residues. The trim removed 1 base at V and 6 bases at J, leaving 3 bases unmatched. CDR3 nucleotide sequence: TGTGCCAGCAGCTTAAGCGGGACTAGCGGGATCAATGAGCAGTTCTTC. Amino acid sequence: CASSLSGTSGINEQFF.

About this clone itself: Other DNA variants within this sample encode the same CDR3. The chain couples TRBV30 to TRBJ1-2; D perhaps matches TRBD1 (6 bases). Germline V gene sequence: CDR1 GTSNPN, CDR2 SVGIG (reference sequence). Trimming removed 2 bases from V and 1 base from J, with 11 bases in between. CDR3 size: 14 residues. The CDR3 loop is CAWSTQGRNYGYTF. For the CDR3, the DNA is TGTGCCTGGAGTACACAGGGACGTAACTATGGCTACACCTTC. Full variable domain (remainder filled in from reference TRBV30 and TRBJ1-2): SQTIHQWPATLVQPVGSPLSLECTVEGTSNPNLYWYRQAAGRGLQLLFYSVGIGQISSEVPQNLSASRPQDRQFILSSKKLLLSDSGFYLCAWSTQGRNYGYTFGSGTRLTVV.

This chain joins TRBV4-1 and TRBJ1-2; weak D call: TRBD1 (5 bases). Per the germline V gene, CDR1 is MGHRA and CDR2 is YSYEKL. V was shortened by 0 bases and J by 3 bases, with 8 bases between the two germline ends. The CDR3 has 14 residues. The CDR3 coding sequence is TGCGCCAGCAGCCAAGAGACAGTCTACTATGGCTACACCTTC. Protein sequence: CASSQETVYYGYTF.

V gene TRBV5-4 combines with J gene TRBJ2-5, with D possibly matching TRBD1 (5 bases). This CDR3 spans 14 amino acids. Germline CDR1 reads SGHNT; CDR2 reads YYREEE (reference sequence). The ends were cut back, 0 bases at V and 4 bases at J, with 10 bases in the middle. The CDR3 loop reads CASSLGSQGETQYF. The DNA for the CDR3 is TGTGCCAGCAGCTTGGGTAGTCAGGGAGAGACCCAGTACTTC.

The chain carries TRBV7-2 and TRBJ2-7, with D unclear. CDR3 size: 11 residues. CDR1 SGHTA and CDR2 FQGNSA come from the germline V gene. Trimming stripped 1 base from V and 7 bases from J, with 5 bases between. CDR3: CASSLVVEQYF. CDR3 DNA sequence: TGTGCCAGCAGCTTAGTAGTTGAGCAGTACTTC.

The chain couples TRBV18 to TRBJ2-7; a weak D match, TRBD2 (6 bases). V lost 3 bases and J 0 bases, leaving 18 bases between the germline ends. The CDR3 consists of 17 residues. CDR1 and CDR2 (germline): KGHSH, LQKENI. The CDR3 nucleotides read TGTGCCAGCTCACCCACGGTGGCGGGGAAGAACTCCTACGAGCAGTACTTC. Protein product: CASSPTVAGKNSYEQYF.

This clone was counted only a few times. The chain's CDR3 is CASSEGQYGYTF. The CDR3 DNA sequence: TGTGCCAGTAGTGAGGGACAGTATGGCTACACCTTC. V gene TRBV19 combines with J gene TRBJ1-2, with 7 bases identical to TRBD1. Germline-derived CDR1 and CDR2 are LNHDA and SQIVND (reference sequence). V was pared by 5 bases and J by 5 bases, with 2 bases of the junction left unmatched. The CDR3 is 12 amino acids.

The rearrangement links TRBV5-1 to TRBJ2-7; 7 bases fit TRBD1. The V segment lost 7 bases and the J segment 1 base; nucleotides outside the gene matches: 5. The CDR3 covers 13 residues. Germline CDR1 is SGHRS and CDR2 is YFSETQ. CDR3: CASGQGVSYEQYF. The CDR3 DNA reads as TGCGCCAGCGGGCAGGGGGTTTCCTACGAGCAGTACTTC. The full variable domain, rest sourced from reference TRBV5-1 and TRBJ2-7, is KAGVTQTPRYLIKTRGQQVTLSCSPISGHRSVSWYQQTPGQGLQFLFEYFSETQRNKGNFPGRFSGRQFSNSRSEMNVSTLELGDSALYLCASGQGVSYEQYFGPGTRLTVT.

The chain uses TRBV19 and TRBJ1-1; 7 bases line up with TRBD1. The CDR3 contains 14 residues. Germline values: CDR1 LNHDA, CDR2 SQIVND (reference sequence). V gave up 2 bases and J gave up 6 bases; unmatched junction bases: 6. The CDR3 sequence: CASSIQFRGSEAFF. CDR3 sequence (DNA): TGTGCCAGTAGTATACAATTCAGGGGGTCTGAAGCTTTCTTT.

The genes are TRBV6-1 and TRBJ2-3, with TRBD1 identical over 7 bases. V lost 1 base, J lost 9 bases, and 1 base stayed unmatched. The CDR3 consists of 12 residues. Per germline, CDR1 MNHNS and CDR2 SASEGT. CDR3 coding DNA: TGTGCCAGCAGTGAAGGACAGGGCACGCAGTATTTT. Translation gives CASSEGQGTQYF.

The V gene is TRBV4-2, the J gene TRBJ2-3, with 8 bases identical to TRBD2. The CDR3 runs 19 residues. Germline CDR1 reads LGHNA; CDR2 reads YNFKEQ. After removal of 2 bases from V and 0 bases from J, the junction contained 13 bases not matched to a gene. CDR3 in DNA: TGTGCCAGCAGCCAACCCCTGATGCGGGAGGCCCACAGCACAGATACGCAGTATTTT. Protein: CASSQPLMREAHSTDTQYF.

This clone was seen only once. The V call is TRBV18, the J call TRBJ2-7, with D possibly called TRBD1 or TRBD2 (6 bases each). The CDR3 consists of 15 residues. CDR1 and CDR2 (germline): KGHSH, LQKENI. Trimming left V 2 bases short and J 6 bases short, with 17 bases between. The CDR3 protein is CASSPGGVGGREQYF. DNA of the CDR3: TGTGCCAGCTCACCAGGGGGAGTCGGGGGCCGCGAGCAGTACTTC.

The chain combines TRBV2 with TRBJ2-1; TRBD2 aligns across 8 bases. V lost 1 base and J lost 4; bases outside the gene matches: 6. The CDR3 extends over 16 amino acids. Looked up from germline, CDR1 is SNHLY and CDR2 is FYNNEI. The CDR3 nucleotides are TGTGCCAGCAGTGAAGAGGTAGCGGGATGGTACAATGAGCAGTTCTTC. Translating gives CASSEEVAGWYNEQFF.

This chain links TRBV5-1 with TRBJ1-3; no firm D call. Germline CDR1 is SGHRS and CDR2 is YFSETQ. CDR3 length equals 16 residues. The germline V and J ends were trimmed by 5 bases and 0 bases, with 15 bases remaining between them. CDR3 protein: CASRPRPHNSGNTIYF. CDR3 sequence (DNA): TGCGCCAGCAGACCTCGTCCCCATAACTCTGGAAACACCATATATTTT.

This sequence joins TRBV5-1 and TRBJ2-3; D may be TRBD2 (5 bases). Germline CDR1 reads SGHRS; CDR2 reads YFSETQ. With 6 bases removed from V and 0 bases from J, the gap between germline ends came to 11 bases. The CDR3 spans 14 residues. CDR3 sequence: CASTTSGSTDTQYF. The DNA for the CDR3 is TGCGCCAGCACCACGTCGGGAAGCACAGATACGCAGTATTTT.

V and J are TRBV5-1 and TRBJ1-4; no firm D call. Germline values: CDR1 SGHRS, CDR2 YFSETQ. The CDR3 extends over 13 amino acids. Deletions cut 0 bases from V and 8 bases from J, with 8 bases between. In DNA, the CDR3 is TGCGCCAGCAGCTTGGCCGGGTGGGAAAAACTGTTTTTT. It is translated as CASSLAGWEKLFF.

This chain joins TRBV19 and TRBJ2-7; 8 nucleotides agree with TRBD2. Trimming cost V 3 bases and J 0 bases; bases outside gene matches: 4. Germline values: CDR1 LNHDA, CDR2 SQIVND (reference sequence). The CDR3 sequence is 15 residues long. In nucleotides, the CDR3 is TGTGCCAGTAGTATCGGGAGCGGGGGCTCCTACGAGCAGTACTTC. This translates into CASSIGSGGSYEQYF.